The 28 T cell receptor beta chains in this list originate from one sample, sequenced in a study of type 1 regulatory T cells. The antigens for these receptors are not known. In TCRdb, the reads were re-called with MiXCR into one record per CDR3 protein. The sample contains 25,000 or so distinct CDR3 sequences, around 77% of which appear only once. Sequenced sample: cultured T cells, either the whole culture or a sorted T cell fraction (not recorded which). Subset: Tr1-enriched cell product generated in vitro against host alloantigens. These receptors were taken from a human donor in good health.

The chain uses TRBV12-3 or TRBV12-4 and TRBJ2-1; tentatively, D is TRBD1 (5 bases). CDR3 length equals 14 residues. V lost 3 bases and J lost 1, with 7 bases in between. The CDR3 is CASSLGRSYNEQFF. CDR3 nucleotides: TGTGCCAGCAGTTTGGGGCGGTCCTACAATGAGCAGTTCTTC.

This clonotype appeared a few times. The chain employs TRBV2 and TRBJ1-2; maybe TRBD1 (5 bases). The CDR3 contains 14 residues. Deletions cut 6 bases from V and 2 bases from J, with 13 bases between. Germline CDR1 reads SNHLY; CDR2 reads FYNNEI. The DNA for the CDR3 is TGTGCCAGCAGGAGACGGGGGGTCAACTATGGCTACACCTTC. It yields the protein CASRRRGVNYGYTF.

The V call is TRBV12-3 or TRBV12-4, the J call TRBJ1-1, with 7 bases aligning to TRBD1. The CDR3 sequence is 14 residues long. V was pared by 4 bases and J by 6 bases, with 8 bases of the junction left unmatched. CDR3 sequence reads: CASSSTGRFAEAFF. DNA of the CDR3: TGTGCCAGCAGTTCGACAGGGAGATTTGCTGAAGCTTTCTTT.

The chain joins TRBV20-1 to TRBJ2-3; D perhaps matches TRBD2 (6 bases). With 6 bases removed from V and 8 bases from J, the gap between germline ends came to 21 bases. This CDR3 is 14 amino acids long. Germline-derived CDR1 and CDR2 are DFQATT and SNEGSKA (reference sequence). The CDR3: CSAVIRDLKGTQYF. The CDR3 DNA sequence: TGCAGTGCAGTAATCCGGGACTTGAAGGGTACGCAGTATTTT.

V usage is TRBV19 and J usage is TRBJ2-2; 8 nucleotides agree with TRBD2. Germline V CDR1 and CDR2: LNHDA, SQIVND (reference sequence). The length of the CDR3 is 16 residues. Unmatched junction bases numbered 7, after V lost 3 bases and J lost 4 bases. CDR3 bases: TGTGCCAGTAGTATCGGGCGGGGGGCCCCCACCGGGGAGCTGTTTTTT. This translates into CASSIGRGAPTGELFF.

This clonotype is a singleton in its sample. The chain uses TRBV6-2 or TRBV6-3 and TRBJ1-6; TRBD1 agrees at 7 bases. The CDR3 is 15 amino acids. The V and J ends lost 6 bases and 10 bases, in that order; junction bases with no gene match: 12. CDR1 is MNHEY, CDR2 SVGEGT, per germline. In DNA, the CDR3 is TGTGCCAGCAGGACGGGTCCAGGGGGTCAATCACCCCTCCACTTT. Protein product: CASRTGPGGQSPLHF.

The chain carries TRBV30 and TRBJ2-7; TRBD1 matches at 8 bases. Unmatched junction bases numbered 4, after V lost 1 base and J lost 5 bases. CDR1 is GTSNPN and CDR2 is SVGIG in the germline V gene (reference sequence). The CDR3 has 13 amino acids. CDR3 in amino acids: CAWSADRGHEQYF. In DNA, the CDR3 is TGTGCCTGGAGTGCAGACAGGGGACACGAGCAGTACTTC.

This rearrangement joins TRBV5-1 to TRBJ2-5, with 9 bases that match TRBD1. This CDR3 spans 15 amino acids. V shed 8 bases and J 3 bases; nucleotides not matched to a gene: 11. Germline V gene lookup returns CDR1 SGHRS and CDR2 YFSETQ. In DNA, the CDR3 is TGCGCCAGTACAGACCTTCGGACAGGGGAAGAGACCCAGTACTTC. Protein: CASTDLRTGEETQYF. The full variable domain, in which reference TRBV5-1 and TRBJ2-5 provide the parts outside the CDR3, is KAGVTQTPRYLIKTRGQQVTLSCSPISGHRSVSWYQQTPGQGLQFLFEYFSETQRNKGNFPGRFSGRQFSNSRSEMNVSTLELGDSALYLCASTDLRTGEETQYFGPGTRLLVL.

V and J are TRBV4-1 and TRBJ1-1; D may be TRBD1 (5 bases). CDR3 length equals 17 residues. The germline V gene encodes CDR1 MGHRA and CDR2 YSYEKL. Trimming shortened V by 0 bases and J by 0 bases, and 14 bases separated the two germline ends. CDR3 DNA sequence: TGCGCCAGCAGCCAAGATCGGTTCGGGGCATTGAACACTGAAGCTTTCTTT. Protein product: CASSQDRFGALNTEAFF.

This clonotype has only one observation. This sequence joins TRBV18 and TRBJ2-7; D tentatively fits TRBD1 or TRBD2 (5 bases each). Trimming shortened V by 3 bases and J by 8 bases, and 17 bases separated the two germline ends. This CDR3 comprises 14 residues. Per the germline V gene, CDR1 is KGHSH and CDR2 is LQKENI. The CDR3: CASSPRGTQEQQYF. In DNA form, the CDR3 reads TGTGCCAGCTCACCCCGAGGGACCCAAGAGCAGCAGTACTTC. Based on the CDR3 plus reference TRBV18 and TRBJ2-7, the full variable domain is NAGVMQNPRHLVRRRGQEARLRCSPMKGHSHVYWYRQLPEEGLKFMVYLQKENIIDESGMPKERFSAEFPKEGPSILRIQQVVRGDSAAYFCASSPRGTQEQQYFGPGTRLTVT.

Here the CDR3 DNA reads TGTGCCAGCAGTTTAAGAGGTTTCGGGACTGAAGCTTTCTTT. As protein: CASSLRGFGTEAFF. The V call is TRBV12-3 or TRBV12-4, the J call TRBJ1-1; D uncertain. CDR3 size: 14 residues. V was pared by 2 bases and J by 5 bases, with 12 bases between.

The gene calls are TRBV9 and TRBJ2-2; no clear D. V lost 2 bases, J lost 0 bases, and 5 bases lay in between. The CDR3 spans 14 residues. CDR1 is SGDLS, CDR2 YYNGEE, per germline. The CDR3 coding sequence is TGTGCCAGCAGCGTCCTAGCGAACACCGGGGAGCTGTTTTTT. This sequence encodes CASSVLANTGELFF.

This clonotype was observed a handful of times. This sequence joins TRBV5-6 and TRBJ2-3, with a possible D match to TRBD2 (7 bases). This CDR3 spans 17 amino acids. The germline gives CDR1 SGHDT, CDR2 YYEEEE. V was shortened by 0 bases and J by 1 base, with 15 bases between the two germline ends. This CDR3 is CASSLEGGRARTDTQYF. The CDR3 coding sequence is TGTGCCAGCAGCTTGGAGGGGGGGCGGGCACGCACAGATACGCAGTATTTT.

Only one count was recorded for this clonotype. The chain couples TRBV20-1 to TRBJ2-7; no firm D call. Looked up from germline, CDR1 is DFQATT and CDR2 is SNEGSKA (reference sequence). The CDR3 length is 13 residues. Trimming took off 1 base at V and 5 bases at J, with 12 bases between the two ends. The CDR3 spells CSARVYALHEQYF. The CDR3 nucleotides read TGCAGTGCTAGAGTATATGCCCTCCACGAGCAGTACTTC.

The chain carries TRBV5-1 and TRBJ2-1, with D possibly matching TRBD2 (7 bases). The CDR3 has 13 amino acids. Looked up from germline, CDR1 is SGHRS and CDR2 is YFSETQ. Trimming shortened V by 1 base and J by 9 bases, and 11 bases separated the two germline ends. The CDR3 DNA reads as TGCGCCAGCAGCTTGAGGGGGGGCATTGAGCAGTTCTTC. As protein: CASSLRGGIEQFF.

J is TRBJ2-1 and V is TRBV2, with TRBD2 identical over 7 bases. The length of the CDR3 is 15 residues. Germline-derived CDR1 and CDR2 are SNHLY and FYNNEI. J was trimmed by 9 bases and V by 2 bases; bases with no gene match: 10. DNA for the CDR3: TGTGCCAGCAGTGAATACCTAGCGGAGGGAGGTGAGCAGTTCTTC. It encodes CASSEYLAEGGEQFF.

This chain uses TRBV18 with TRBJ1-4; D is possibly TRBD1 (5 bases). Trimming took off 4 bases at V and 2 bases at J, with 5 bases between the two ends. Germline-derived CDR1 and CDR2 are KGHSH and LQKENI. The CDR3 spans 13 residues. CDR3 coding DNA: TGTGCCAGCTCACGGGGGACTAATGAAAAACTGTTTTTT. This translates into CASSRGTNEKLFF.

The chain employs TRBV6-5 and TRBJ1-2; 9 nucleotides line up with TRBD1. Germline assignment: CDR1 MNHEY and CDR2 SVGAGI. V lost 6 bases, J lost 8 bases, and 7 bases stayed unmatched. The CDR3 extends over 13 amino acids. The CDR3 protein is CASRNRGREGYTF. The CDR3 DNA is TGTGCCAGCAGAAACAGGGGGCGTGAGGGCTACACCTTC.

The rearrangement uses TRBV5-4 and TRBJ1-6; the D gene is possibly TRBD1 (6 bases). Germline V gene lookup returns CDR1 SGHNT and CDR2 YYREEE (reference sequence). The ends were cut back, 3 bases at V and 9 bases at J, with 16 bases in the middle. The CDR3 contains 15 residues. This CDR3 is CASSSSGEWSSPLHF. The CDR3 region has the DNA TGTGCCAGCAGCTCCTCAGGGGAGTGGAGTTCACCCCTCCACTTT.

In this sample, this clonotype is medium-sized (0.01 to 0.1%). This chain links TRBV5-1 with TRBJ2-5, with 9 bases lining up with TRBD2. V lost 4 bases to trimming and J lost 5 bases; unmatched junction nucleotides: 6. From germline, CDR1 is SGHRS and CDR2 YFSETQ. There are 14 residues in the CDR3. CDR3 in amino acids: CASSPGLASETQYF. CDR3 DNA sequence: TGCGCCAGCAGCCCCGGACTAGCGTCGGAGACCCAGTACTTC.

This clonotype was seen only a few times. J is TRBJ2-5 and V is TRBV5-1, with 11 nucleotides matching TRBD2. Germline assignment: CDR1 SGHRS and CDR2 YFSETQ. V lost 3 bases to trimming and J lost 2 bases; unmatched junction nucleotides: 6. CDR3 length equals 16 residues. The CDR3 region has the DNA TGCGCCAGCAGCTGGGGCCGGACTAGCGGGCAAGAGACCCAGTACTTC. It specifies CASSWGRTSGQETQYF.

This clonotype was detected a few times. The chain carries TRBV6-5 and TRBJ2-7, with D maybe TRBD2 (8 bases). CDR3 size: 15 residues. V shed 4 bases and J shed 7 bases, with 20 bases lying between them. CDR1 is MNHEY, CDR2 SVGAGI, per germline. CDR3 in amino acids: CASSSVTGIAGEQYF. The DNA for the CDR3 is TGTGCCAGCAGTTCGGTGACAGGGATAGCGGGAGAGCAGTACTTC.

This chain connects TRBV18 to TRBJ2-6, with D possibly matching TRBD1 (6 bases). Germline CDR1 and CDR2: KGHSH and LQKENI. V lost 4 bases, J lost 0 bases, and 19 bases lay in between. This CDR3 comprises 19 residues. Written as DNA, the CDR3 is TGTGCCAGCTCACTCCTGAGATCAGGGGCACGCTCTGGGGCCAACGTCCTGACTTTC. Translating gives CASSLLRSGARSGANVLTF.

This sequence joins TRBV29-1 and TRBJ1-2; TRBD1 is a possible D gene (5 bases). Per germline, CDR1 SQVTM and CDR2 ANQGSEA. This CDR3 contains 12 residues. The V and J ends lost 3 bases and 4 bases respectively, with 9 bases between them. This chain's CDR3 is CSVEGGSYGYTF. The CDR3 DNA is TGCAGCGTTGAGGGGGGATCCTATGGCTACACCTTC.

CDR3 amino acids: CASSPYTTSGRGEQFF. For the CDR3, the DNA is TGCGCCAGCAGCCCGTATACGACTAGCGGGAGGGGTGAGCAGTTCTTC. V usage is TRBV5-1 and J usage is TRBJ2-1; 14 bases align to TRBD2. Per germline, CDR1 SGHRS and CDR2 YFSETQ. The CDR3 has 16 amino acids. The V segment lost 4 bases and the J segment 9 bases; nucleotides outside the gene matches: 9.

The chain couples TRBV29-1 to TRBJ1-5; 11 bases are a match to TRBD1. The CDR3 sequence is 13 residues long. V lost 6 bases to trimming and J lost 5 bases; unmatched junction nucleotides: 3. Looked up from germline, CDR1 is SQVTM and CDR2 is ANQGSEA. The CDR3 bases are TGCAGCGTCGCGGGACAGGGGGATCAGCCCCAGCATTTT. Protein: CSVAGQGDQPQHF.

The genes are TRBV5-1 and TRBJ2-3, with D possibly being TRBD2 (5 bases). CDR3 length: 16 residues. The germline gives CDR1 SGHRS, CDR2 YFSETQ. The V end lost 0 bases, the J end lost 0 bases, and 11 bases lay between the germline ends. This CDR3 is CASSLGAGLSTDTQYF. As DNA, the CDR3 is TGCGCCAGCAGCTTGGGTGCTGGACTTAGCACAGATACGCAGTATTTT.

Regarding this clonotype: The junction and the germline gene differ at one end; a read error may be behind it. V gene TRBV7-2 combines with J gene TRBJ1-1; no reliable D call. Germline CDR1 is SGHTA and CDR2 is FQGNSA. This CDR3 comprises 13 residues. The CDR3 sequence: CASSLELYTEALF. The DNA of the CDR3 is TGTGCCAGCAGCTTAGAACTGTACACTGAAGCTTTATTT.